This T cell receptor beta chain was retrieved from a study of blood T cells in healthy people across ages. This clonotype was seen a handful of times. Staff drew around 10 milliliters of peripheral blood from each donor. A second roughly 6 to 11 cycle PCR used barcoded and J-beta primers. A template-switch adaptor containing 12 random nucleotides labeled each cDNA molecule. TCRdb fed the 5' RACE reads into MiXCR, producing one record per CDR3 protein. The data show 600,000 to 850,000 distinct CDR3 sequences, with around a quarter seen just once and 8% to 10% held by the top ten. Germline CDR1 and CDR2: SGHTA and FQGNSA. The CDR3 is made up of 16 amino acids. Losses at the gene ends were 6 bases for V and 5 bases for J; bases not matched to a gene: 15. This sample was shared with a second study, whose subject was T cells of mothers and their children. This second study says: Researchers report slightly higher, though non-significant, overlap in related mother-child pairs than in unrelated pairs. Nobody spotted any persistent microchimeric T cell clones.

The sequencing input was blood. The sequence came from a boy aged 5-17 years in good health. The chain carries TRBV7-2 and TRBJ2-5; 7 nucleotides line up with TRBD2. The DNA for the CDR3 is TGTGCCAGCAGGCGAGAGGGACTACCGGTTACGGAGACCCAGTACTTC. It translates to CASRREGLPVTETQYF.